Described below is a single T cell receptor beta chain sequence and its context. The data originate from a study of blood T cell repertoires in COVID-19. About the research overall: The samples span acute and convalescent COVID-19 from the United States, Italy and Spain. T cells, B-cell-depleted T cells, or PBMCs provided the cDNA or gDNA that served as material.

The J segment lost 0 bases and the V segment lost 5 bases, leaving 3 bases of the junction unmatched. Looked up from germline, CDR1 is SEHNR and CDR2 is FQNEAQ (reference sequence). The CDR3 is 15 residues long. In the source study's methods: Amplification of reference gene primers provided the estimated nucleated cell counts. Sequencing used immunoSEQ multiplex PCR; TCRdb keeps in-frame clones, though not all of them. The V and J calls and the clone size are those of that table, but D and trimming were determined from the DNA. The sample lists about 86,000 clones, 85% to 90% seen once, with more than 0.85% in the top ten.

The chain uses TRBV7-9 and TRBJ2-1; 8 nucleotides agree with TRBD2. The specimen sequenced was peripheral blood. The receptor was isolated from a human donor in a cohort sampled during active COVID-19. As DNA, the CDR3 is TGTGCCAGCAGCCCAAGCGGGAGCTCCTACAATGAGCAGTTCTTC. Amino acids: CASSPSGSSYNEQFF. The complete variable domain, with remaining parts taken from reference TRBV7-9 and TRBJ2-1, reads DTGVSQNPRHKITKRGQNVTFRCDPISEHNRLYWYRQTLGQGPEFLTYFQNEAQLEKSRLLSDRFSAERPKGSFSTLEIQRTEQGDSAMYLCASSPSGSSYNEQFFGPGTRLTVL.